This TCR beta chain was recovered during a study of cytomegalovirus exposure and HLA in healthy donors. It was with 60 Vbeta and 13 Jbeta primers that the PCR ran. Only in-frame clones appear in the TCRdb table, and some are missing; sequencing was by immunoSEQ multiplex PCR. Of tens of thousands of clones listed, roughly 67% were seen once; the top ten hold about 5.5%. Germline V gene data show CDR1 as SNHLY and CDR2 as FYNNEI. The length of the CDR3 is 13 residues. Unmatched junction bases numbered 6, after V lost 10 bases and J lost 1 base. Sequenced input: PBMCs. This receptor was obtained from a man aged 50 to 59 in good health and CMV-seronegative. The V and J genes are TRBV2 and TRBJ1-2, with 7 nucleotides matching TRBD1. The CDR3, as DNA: TGTGCCAAGGCGACAGGGAATAACTATGGCTACACCTTC. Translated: CAKATGNNYGYTF.